Detailed here is one TCR beta chain. The source of the sample is a study of blood T cell repertoires in COVID-19. As for the study in general: Sites across the United States, Italy and Spain contributed samples from acute and convalescent COVID-19. In each case, the material was cDNA or gDNA derived from T cells, B-cell-depleted T cells, or PBMCs.

The ends lost 0 bases at V and 8 bases at J; junction bases unmatched: 13. This CDR3 comprises 18 residues. The V gene's germline CDR1 is LGHDT and CDR2 YNNKEL (reference sequence). Per the original data handling: Nucleated cell number was recorded as an estimate derived from reference gene primer amplification. Only in-frame clones appear in the TCRdb table, and some are missing; sequencing was by immunoSEQ multiplex PCR. V, J and clone size are those of that table, while D and trimming were read from the DNA. The sample has under 200,000 clones, approximately 90% seen once. This receptor was identified in a man aged 50-59 years who had recovered from COVID-19. Sequencing was performed on peripheral blood. The chain carries TRBV3-1 (or the pseudogene TRBV3-2) and TRBJ2-2; 9 bases are a match to TRBD1. The CDR3 nucleotides are TGTGCCAGCAGCCAAGATAGGGTGGGACAGGGAGTTCTTGGGGAGCTGTTTTTT. This encodes CASSQDRVGQGVLGELFF.